What follows are 24 T cell receptor beta chains derived from one specimen sequenced in a study of blood T cell repertoires in COVID-19. TCRdb's copy holds only in-frame clones and misses some; the assay was immunoSEQ multiplex PCR. The table shows about 210,000 clones, with around 82% occurring only once. The specimen was peripheral blood. These receptors came from a woman aged 40 to 50 with acute or convalescent COVID-19.

This clone was counted a single time. The gene calls are TRBV2 and TRBJ1-6; D gene uncertain. The CDR3 totals 13 residues. V was clipped by 2 bases and J by 4 bases, with 3 bases between them. The germline gives CDR1 SNHLY, CDR2 FYNNEI. Here the CDR3 reads CASSEQYNSPLHF. CDR3 nucleotide sequence: TGTGCCAGCAGTGAACAGTATAATTCACCCCTCCACTTT.

This chain connects TRBV10-3 to TRBJ1-2; D unresolved. Germline V gives CDR1 ENHRY, CDR2 SYGVKD. The V and J ends lost 0 bases and 2 bases respectively, with 10 bases between them. The CDR3 is 15 residues long. The CDR3 coding sequence is TGTGCCATCAGTGAGTCTAGGGAGCTGAACTATGGCTACACCTTC. Residues: CAISESRELNYGYTF.

This clone showed up just once. V usage is TRBV11-3 and J usage is TRBJ2-7; D call uncertain. Between the trimmed V and J ends, which lost 0 bases and 3 bases, there was a span of 6 bases. CDR1 is SGHNT, CDR2 YENEEA, per germline. The CDR3 has 13 residues. CDR3 in amino acids: CASSLDPGYEQYF. CDR3 nucleotides: TGTGCCAGCAGCTTAGACCCGGGCTACGAGCAGTACTTC. Together with reference TRBV11-3 and TRBJ2-7, the CDR3 gives the full variable domain: EAGVVQSPRYKIIEKKQPVAFWCNPISGHNTLYWYLQNLGQGPELLIRYENEEAVDDSQLPKDRFSAERLKGVDSTLKIQPAELGDSAVYLCASSLDPGYEQYFGPGTRLTVT.

The rearrangement joins TRBV27 to TRBJ2-7; D remains unclear. This CDR3 comprises 13 residues. Germline V gives CDR1 MNHEY, CDR2 SMNVEV (reference sequence). V shed 4 bases and J shed 0 bases, with 7 bases lying between them. The CDR3 DNA is TGTGCCAGCAGTTCAATCAACTCCTACGAGCAGTACTTC. Amino acids: CASSSINSYEQYF.

V usage is TRBV12-3 or TRBV12-4 and J usage is TRBJ2-7; D possibly corresponds to TRBD2 (5 bases). The germline V and J ends were trimmed by 2 bases and 5 bases, with 10 bases remaining between them. The CDR3 runs 13 residues. The CDR3 reads CASSLRGSDEQYF. The CDR3 bases are TGTGCCAGCAGTTTACGGGGTTCGGACGAGCAGTACTTC.

The rearrangement links TRBV5-4 to TRBJ2-3; D possibly corresponds to TRBD2 (7 bases). The CDR3 totals 19 residues. Trimming pared 7 bases from V and 2 bases from J, leaving 29 bases between. Germline V gives CDR1 SGHNT, CDR2 YYREEE (reference sequence). In DNA form, the CDR3 reads TGTGCCAGCGAGACTCAAGGGAGGGCCAGGGGCAACATCACAGATACGCAGTATTTT. Translated, it gives CASETQGRARGNITDTQYF.

This clone was detected only once. J is TRBJ2-1 and V is TRBV27; D ambiguous. The CDR3 runs to 11 residues. V was trimmed by 5 bases and J by 4 bases, leaving 3 bases between them. Germline V CDR1 and CDR2: MNHEY, SMNVEV (reference sequence). The CDR3 region has the DNA TGTGCCAGCAGTCAATACAATGAGCAGTTCTTC. The encoded protein is CASSQYNEQFF.

This clone was observed a few times. The gene calls are TRBV5-8 and TRBJ2-1, with TRBD2 identical over 11 bases. The CDR3 runs 16 residues. Losses at the gene ends were 1 base for V and 8 bases for J; bases not matched to a gene: 8. Germline CDR1 SGHTS, CDR2 YDEGEE. CDR3 coding DNA: TGTGCCAGCAGCTTGTCGCTAGCGGGAGGTTCAGATGAGCAGTTCTTC. Translating it yields CASSLSLAGGSDEQFF.

The rearrangement joins TRBV14 to TRBJ2-7, with 7 nucleotides matching TRBD1. The V and J ends lost 2 bases and 6 bases, in that order; junction bases with no gene match: 4. Germline assignment: CDR1 SGHDN and CDR2 FVKESK. The CDR3 is made up of 13 amino acids. The CDR3 bases are TGTGCCAGCAGCCAACGGACAGGCACCGAGCAGTACTTC. Translating gives CASSQRTGTEQYF.

The chain links TRBV7-8 to TRBJ2-2, with TRBD2 matching over 9 bases. CDR1 and CDR2 from the germline V gene are SGHVS and FQNEAQ. The V segment lost 1 base and the J segment 5 bases; nucleotides outside the gene matches: 2. The CDR3 consists of 15 residues. The chain's CDR3 is CASSLVAGVTGELFF. The CDR3 bases are TGTGCCAGCAGCTTAGTAGCGGGAGTTACCGGGGAGCTGTTTTTT.

The chain uses TRBV7-9 and TRBJ2-5, with D possibly being TRBD2 (5 bases). Germline V gene data show CDR1 as SEHNR and CDR2 as FQNEAQ (reference sequence). The V gene lost 3 bases and the J gene lost 2 bases, with 19 bases spanning the gap. This CDR3 has 17 residues. The CDR3 sequence: CASSFPTQIGVQETQYF. In DNA, the CDR3 is TGTGCCAGCAGCTTTCCTACCCAGATCGGGGTTCAAGAGACCCAGTACTTC.

This rearrangement joins TRBV5-1 to TRBJ2-3, with TRBD1 matching over 7 bases. This CDR3 has 18 amino acids. Per the germline V gene, CDR1 is SGHRS and CDR2 is YFSETQ. Trimming removed 3 bases from V and 2 bases from J; junction bases left unmatched: 15. The CDR3 is CASSYVSPGTATTDTQYF. The CDR3 region has the DNA TGCGCCAGCAGCTACGTATCACCCGGGACAGCTACCACAGATACGCAGTATTTT.

As for this clone: Other DNA sequences of this sample code for an identical CDR3. The rearrangement uses TRBV7-9 and TRBJ2-7; D ambiguous. This CDR3 spans 12 amino acids. Germline CDR1 SEHNR, CDR2 FQNEAQ (reference sequence). The V gene lost 1 base and the J gene lost 5 bases, with 6 bases spanning the gap. CDR3 coding DNA: TGTGCCAGCAGCTTAGGTACTAACGAGCAGTACTTC. It specifies CASSLGTNEQYF.

The sample holds one count of this clone. The rearrangement links TRBV7-9 to TRBJ2-5; TRBD2 matches 11 bases. Looked up from germline, CDR1 is SEHNR and CDR2 is FQNEAQ (reference sequence). Losses at the gene ends were 4 bases for V and 5 bases for J; bases not matched to a gene: 9. The CDR3 runs 16 residues. CDR3 in amino acids: CASSSLAGGHGETQYF. The DNA for the CDR3 is TGTGCCAGCAGCTCTCTAGCGGGAGGTCACGGGGAGACCCAGTACTTC.

The gene calls are TRBV6-5 and TRBJ1-2, with D perhaps TRBD1 (6 bases). Trimming took 1 base from V and 2 from J, leaving 8 bases between them. This CDR3 is built from 14 residues. Germline values: CDR1 MNHEY, CDR2 SVGAGI. The CDR3 reads CASSYLDRNYGYTF. Here the CDR3 DNA reads TGTGCCAGCAGTTACTTGGACAGAAACTATGGCTACACCTTC.

This sequence joins TRBV7-9 and TRBJ2-5; D gene uncertain. This CDR3 is built from 13 residues. CDR1 is SEHNR and CDR2 is FQNEAQ in the germline V gene (reference sequence). V lost 4 bases to trimming and J lost 5 bases, with 11 bases between them. CDR3 residues: CASSSTTWETQYF. Here the CDR3 DNA reads TGTGCCAGCAGCTCGACGACTTGGGAGACCCAGTACTTC.

This chain uses TRBV2 with TRBJ2-6; D perhaps matches TRBD1 (6 bases). V lost 5 bases and J 2 bases, leaving 10 bases between the germline ends. Germline V CDR1 and CDR2: SNHLY, FYNNEI. The CDR3 is 15 residues long. CDR3 region: CASSLGHPGANVLTF. Here the CDR3 DNA reads TGTGCCAGCAGTCTGGGACATCCTGGGGCCAACGTCCTGACTTTC.

The chain couples TRBV24-1 to TRBJ2-5, with 8 bases lining up with TRBD1. This CDR3 is built from 15 residues. Per germline, CDR1 KGHDR and CDR2 SFDVKD. V lost 5 bases to trimming and J lost 5 bases; unmatched junction nucleotides: 9. The CDR3 spells CATSGLTGAEETQYF. DNA of the CDR3: TGTGCCACCAGTGGTCTGACAGGGGCTGAGGAGACCCAGTACTTC.

The chain has TRBV12-3 or TRBV12-4 and TRBJ1-6; D perhaps matches TRBD1 (6 bases). The V end was cut by 7 bases, the J end by 9 bases, with 13 bases between. The length of the CDR3 is 13 residues. In DNA form, the CDR3 reads TGTGCCAGCACCCTAGGGGGGGCTTCACCCCTCCACTTT. This translates into CASTLGGASPLHF.

The V and J genes are TRBV10-3 and TRBJ1-1; D not resolved. Germline loops: CDR1 ENHRY, CDR2 SYGVKD. Trimming shortened V by 5 bases and J by 3 bases, and 13 bases separated the two germline ends. The CDR3 has 14 residues. The chain's CDR3 is CAISQNTEHTEAFF. In nucleotides, the CDR3 is TGTGCCATCAGTCAGAATACAGAACACACTGAAGCTTTCTTT.

Notes on this clone: At the DNA level, this CDR3 is encoded by other sequences in the same sample as well. This chain links TRBV2 with TRBJ1-2; 7 nucleotides line up with TRBD1. Germline values: CDR1 SNHLY, CDR2 FYNNEI. The ends lost 6 bases at V and 2 bases at J; junction bases unmatched: 6. The CDR3 sequence is 14 residues long. CDR3 coding DNA: TGTGCCAGCAGAGGGGACAGCTTGAACTATGGCTACACCTTC. Its translation: CASRGDSLNYGYTF.

The chain recombines TRBV6-6 with TRBJ2-7; 11 nucleotides line up with TRBD2. The CDR3 spans 16 residues. The junction had 6 bases not matched to a gene; V was cut back by 5 bases and J by 0 bases. Germline values: CDR1 MNHNY, CDR2 SVGAGI (reference sequence). The chain's CDR3 is CASSRASGGSSYEQYF. As DNA, the CDR3 is TGTGCCAGCAGTCGAGCTAGCGGGGGGAGCTCCTACGAGCAGTACTTC.

V and J are TRBV5-1 and TRBJ1-6; TRBD1 matches 8 bases. The germline CDR1 and CDR2 sequences are SGHRS and YFSETQ. The CDR3 totals 15 residues. Germline trimming cut 6 bases from V and 7 bases from J; bases unmatched to any gene: 9. The CDR3 DNA is TGCGCCAGCACGAGGTCACAGGGGGGCAATTCACCCCTCCACTTT. This sequence encodes CASTRSQGGNSPLHF.

This chain uses TRBV25-1 with TRBJ2-7; D may be TRBD1 (5 bases). CDR1 and CDR2 from the germline V gene are MGHDK and SYGVNS. V was cut by 6 bases and J by 9 bases, with 18 bases left in between. The CDR3 spans 13 residues. As DNA, the CDR3 is TGTGCCAGCAGCTACTCTACAGGCCTGGGGCAGTACTTC. Translating gives CASSYSTGLGQYF.